The 18 T cell receptor beta chains presented below share a single source sample, sequenced in a study of early T cells in non-severe SARS-CoV-2 infection. TCRdb ran MiXCR on the 5' RACE reads and lists one entry per CDR3 protein. The sample shows under 45,000 distinct CDR3 sequences, approximately 10% of them seen only once. Sequenced: whole blood. Receptors originate from an adult who was a healthcare worker with PCR-confirmed SARS-CoV-2 infection or an uninfected control (not recorded which).

This clonotype was recorded many times. The genes are TRBV5-5 and TRBJ1-3; the D is unclear. Germline V gene lookup returns CDR1 SGHKS and CDR2 YYEKEE (reference sequence). The ends were cut back, 0 bases at V and 0 bases at J, with 7 bases in the middle. This CDR3 has 15 residues. The chain's CDR3 is CASSLGTDSGNTIYF. CDR3 nucleotide sequence: TGTGCCAGCAGCTTGGGAACGGACTCTGGAAACACCATATATTTT.

This clonotype was observed at least ten times. This rearrangement joins TRBV30 to TRBJ2-2; 7 nucleotides align to TRBD1. CDR1 is GTSNPN, CDR2 SVGIG, per germline (reference sequence). The CDR3 length is 15 residues. Trimming at V came to 3 bases and at J to 7 bases, leaving 11 bases not matched to a gene. The chain's CDR3 is CAWSDPGTVLGELFF. The CDR3 coding sequence is TGTGCCTGGAGCGATCCCGGGACAGTCCTCGGGGAGCTGTTTTTT.

The gene calls are TRBV2 and TRBJ2-7; D gene unclear. CDR3 length equals 12 residues. Germline V gene sequence: CDR1 SNHLY, CDR2 FYNNEI. With 8 bases removed from V and 2 bases from J, the gap between germline ends came to 10 bases. The CDR3 spells CASLHATYEQYF. CDR3 in DNA: TGTGCCAGCCTGCACGCAACCTACGAGCAGTACTTC.

CDR3 residues: CSARGMGTEAFF. For the CDR3, the DNA is TGCAGTGCTAGGGGGATGGGCACTGAAGCTTTCTTT. The V gene is TRBV20-1, the J gene TRBJ1-1; D is unresolved. Germline CDR1 reads DFQATT; CDR2 reads SNEGSKA (reference sequence). The CDR3 is 12 amino acids. V lost 3 bases to trimming and J lost 4 bases, with 9 bases between them.

This clonotype was detected a few times. This chain links TRBV27 with TRBJ2-7, with D possibly TRBD1 on 6 matching bases. Germline V CDR1 and CDR2: MNHEY, SMNVEV (reference sequence). The V end lost 6 bases, the J end lost 2 bases, and 11 bases lay between the germline ends. This CDR3 region has 13 residues. CDR3 residues: CASRLTGTYEQYF. The CDR3 DNA is TGTGCCAGCAGACTAACAGGGACCTACGAGCAGTACTTC.

With respect to this clonotype: A much larger clone differs from this one at a single base, so this may be a read error. This chain uses TRBV12-3 or TRBV12-4 with TRBJ1-2; 7 bases align to TRBD1. CDR3 length: 13 residues. The DNA for the CDR3 is TGTGCCAACAGTTTGGGACAGAACTATGGCTACACCTTC. It yields the protein CANSLGQNYGYTF.

This clonotype occurred a few times. V usage is TRBV12-2 and J usage is TRBJ1-1; the table's D call TRBD1 went unverified against the DNA. TRBV12-2 is described as a pseudogene. This CDR3 region has 14 residues. The DNA for the CDR3 is TGTGCAAGTCGCTTTCGGGGGGAGAACACTGAAGCTTTCTTT. Its protein product is CASRFRGENTEAFF.

This clonotype showed up many times. The rearrangement links TRBV18 to TRBJ1-5; D is unclear. CDR1 KGHSH and CDR2 LQKENI come from the germline V gene. This CDR3 contains 14 residues. Trimming took off 6 bases at V and 5 bases at J, with 14 bases between the two ends. Here the CDR3 reads CASSTPGIYQPQHF. In DNA form, the CDR3 reads TGTGCCAGCTCCACCCCGGGGATATATCAGCCCCAGCATTTT.

This clonotype has at least ten counts. The chain links TRBV7-2 to TRBJ2-3, with a weak D call TRBD2 (5 bases). Germline V gene lookup returns CDR1 SGHTA and CDR2 FQGNSA. The CDR3 runs 15 residues. Trimming took 5 bases from V and 2 from J, leaving 14 bases between them. CDR3 nucleotide sequence: TGTGCCAGCAGCCCCTGGACTTCAACCACAGATACGCAGTATTTT. It encodes CASSPWTSTTDTQYF.

At least ten counts were recorded for this clonotype. This chain joins TRBV6-6 and TRBJ2-7; weak D call: TRBD2 (6 bases). The V end was cut by 5 bases, the J end by 1 base, with 12 bases between. There are 14 residues in the CDR3. Germline V gives CDR1 MNHNY, CDR2 SVGAGI (reference sequence). The CDR3 coding sequence is TGTGCCAGCAGTCCGGGACTCCGATCCTACGAGCAGTACTTC. Translated, it gives CASSPGLRSYEQYF.

This clonotype was detected a few times. The CDR3 region is CASRLDASSGNTIYF. CDR3 in DNA: TGTGCCAGCAGGCTCGACGCGAGCTCTGGAAACACCATATATTTT. The chain is built from TRBV5-5 and TRBJ1-3, with D unclear. Between the trimmed V and J ends, which lost 5 bases and 0 bases, there was a span of 12 bases. The CDR3 consists of 15 residues. In germline, CDR1 is SGHKS, CDR2 YYEKEE (reference sequence).

This clonotype has a handful of counts. The V call is TRBV19, the J call TRBJ1-5, with a possible D match to TRBD1 (5 bases). Germline CDR1 reads LNHDA; CDR2 reads SQIVND (reference sequence). With 5 bases removed from V and 3 bases from J, the gap between germline ends came to 11 bases. The CDR3 is 14 amino acids. CDR3 nucleotides: TGTGCCAGTAGTCAATTAGGGGCCAATCAGCCCCAGCATTTT. It is translated as CASSQLGANQPQHF.

The chain recombines TRBV6-2 or TRBV6-3 with TRBJ2-1; TRBD2 agrees at 8 bases. Germline V gene sequence: CDR1 MNHEY, CDR2 SVGEGT. V shed 7 bases and J 9 bases; nucleotides not matched to a gene: 8. The CDR3 consists of 13 residues. The chain's CDR3 is CASTRAGASEQFF. The CDR3 DNA sequence: TGTGCCAGCACCAGAGCGGGGGCCAGTGAGCAGTTCTTC.

This clonotype was seen more than once but under ten times. The chain couples TRBV6-5 to TRBJ2-3, with 8 bases matching TRBD2. CDR1 MNHEY and CDR2 SVGAGI come from the germline V gene. V lost 5 bases to trimming and J lost 9 bases; unmatched junction nucleotides: 4. CDR3 length: 12 residues. The CDR3 spells CASSASSGTQYF. CDR3 DNA sequence: TGTGCCAGCAGTGCCTCTAGCGGGACGCAGTATTTT.

This clonotype was detected ten times or more. J is TRBJ2-1 and V is TRBV20-1, with 7 nucleotides matching TRBD1. The CDR3 runs 16 residues. The germline gives CDR1 DFQATT, CDR2 SNEGSKA (reference sequence). The V gene end was trimmed by 6 bases and the J gene end by 6 bases; junction bases not matched to a gene: 17. CDR3 sequence (DNA): TGCAGTGCCATTGACAGGGTAATAGAGTGGGGCAATGAGCAGTTCTTC. Encoded protein: CSAIDRVIEWGNEQFF.

The rearrangement uses TRBV14 and TRBJ1-1; 9 bases are a match to TRBD1. The CDR3 sequence is 12 residues long. The germline V gene encodes CDR1 SGHDN and CDR2 FVKESK. Germline trimming cut 7 bases from V and 8 bases from J; bases unmatched to any gene: 5. The CDR3 loop is CASKGQGLEAFF. The CDR3 region has the DNA TGTGCCAGCAAGGGACAGGGCTTAGAAGCTTTCTTT.

This clonotype was counted a few times. The V and J genes are TRBV10-3 and TRBJ2-3, with TRBD1 identical over 9 bases. This CDR3 contains 14 residues. CDR1 ENHRY and CDR2 SYGVKD come from the germline V gene. The V segment lost 8 bases and the J segment 5 bases; nucleotides outside the gene matches: 8. The CDR3 region has the DNA TGTGCCATCTCCGCGGACAGGGGTAAAGATACGCAGTATTTT. Encoded protein: CAISADRGKDTQYF.

The chain links TRBV11-2 to TRBJ2-7; 10 bases are shared with TRBD1. V trimming: 5 bases; J trimming: 5 bases; junction bases outside the gene matches: 6. The CDR3 is made up of 14 amino acids. CDR1 and CDR2 from the germline V gene are SGHAT and FQNNGV. As DNA, the CDR3 is TGTGCCAGCAGCACCTGGGACAGGGGCCACGAGCAGTACTTC. It yields the protein CASSTWDRGHEQYF.